This TCR beta chain originates from a study of cytomegalovirus exposure and HLA in healthy donors. About this clone: Antigen specificity is unknown.

PCR amplification relied on 60 Vbeta primers (plus 13 Jbeta primers). The assay was immunoSEQ multiplex PCR, and TCRdb's table has in-frame clones only and misses some. Of 55,000 to 85,000 clones detected, approximately 58% appear once; the ten largest clones hold 3% to 3.5%. Study-level points and caveats: In a later analysis, at a false discovery rate of 0.05, roughly 16,000 TCR beta sequences matched HLA alleles. Immune exposure information comprised only CMV serostatus.

Sequenced: PBMCs. The TCR was taken from a woman in her fifties or sixties in good health and CMV-seronegative.

The CDR3 nucleotides are TGTGCCAGCAAGAGATTCCTAGCGGACTACGAGCAGTACTTC. It translates to CASKRFLADYEQYF. The chain recombines TRBV14 with TRBJ2-7; TRBD2 matches 7 bases. Germline V CDR1 and CDR2: SGHDN, FVKESK. The CDR3 is 14 residues long. V gave up 7 bases and J gave up 3 bases; unmatched junction bases: 9.